One and the same sample provided the 23 T cell receptor beta chains below, sequenced in a study of regulatory T cells in long-lasting Graves disease. The time point denotes: newly diagnosed GD, antithyroid drugs for less than 3 months. Following extraction of RNA from PBMCs, that RNA was used to make the TCR library. Arm-PCR of CDR3 regions and iRepertoire HTBI primers were the basis on which TCR beta libraries were built. In TCRdb, the multiplex PCR reads were re-called with MiXCR into one record per CDR3 protein. The data contain about 530,000 distinct CDR3 sequences, about 16% of them singletons. These data were also reused for a study on T cells in Graves' hyperthyroidism and ophthalmopathy.

The sequencing used peripheral blood mononuclear cells (PBMCs), collected at new diagnosis, from a patient treated with antithyroid drugs. All receptors come from a woman aged 35-65 years with Graves disease.

This clonotype was seen many times. V gene TRBV12-3 or TRBV12-4 combines with J gene TRBJ2-3; weak D call: TRBD2 (5 bases). The V gene lost 5 bases and the J gene lost 0 bases, with 9 bases spanning the gap. CDR3 length: 14 amino acids. CDR3 residues: CASSVDSSTDTQYF. The CDR3 nucleotides are TGTGCCAGCAGTGTGGACTCGAGCACAGATACGCAGTATTTT.

This clonotype was detected many times. This chain connects TRBV19 to TRBJ2-3; D possibly corresponds to TRBD1 (6 bases). CDR1 is LNHDA and CDR2 is SQIVND in the germline V gene (reference sequence). V gave up 4 bases and J gave up 0 bases, with 14 bases separating them. CDR3 length: 16 residues. CDR3 sequence reads: CASSTLTGPSTDTQYF. The CDR3 bases are TGTGCCAGTAGTACCCTGACAGGTCCTAGCACAGATACGCAGTATTTT.

The sample holds a few counts of this clonotype. The rearrangement links TRBV11-2 to TRBJ1-3, with D perhaps TRBD1 (6 bases). The germline V and J ends were trimmed by 0 bases and 3 bases, with 9 bases remaining between them. CDR3 length: 15 residues. Germline-derived CDR1 and CDR2 are SGHAT and FQNNGV. CDR3 region: CASSLEGAFGNTIYF. CDR3 bases: TGTGCCAGCAGCTTAGAGGGGGCGTTTGGAAACACCATATATTTT.

The J gene is TRBJ2-2, the V gene TRBV2, with TRBD2 as a possible D gene (6 bases). V was cut by 4 bases and J by 1 base, with 10 bases left in between. CDR1 is SNHLY and CDR2 is FYNNEI in the germline V gene. The CDR3 contains 15 residues. DNA for the CDR3: TGTGCCAGCAGTGGGGGGACTCTGAACACCGGGGAGCTGTTTTTT. Translated: CASSGGTLNTGELFF.

Ten or more counts support this clonotype. The rearrangement links TRBV7-9 to TRBJ2-7; 11 nucleotides match TRBD2. Germline values: CDR1 SEHNR, CDR2 FQNEAQ (reference sequence). This CDR3 contains 14 residues. Germline trimming cut 5 bases from V and 3 bases from J; bases unmatched to any gene: 3. The CDR3 reads CASSAGLAGYEQYF. The CDR3 nucleotides read TGTGCCAGCAGCGCCGGACTAGCGGGCTACGAGCAGTACTTC.

This clonotype was counted many times. This chain links TRBV7-2 with TRBJ1-1, with D perhaps matching TRBD1 (5 bases). V lost 1 base and J lost 8, with 11 bases in between. CDR3 length: 13 residues. CDR1 and CDR2 from the germline V gene are SGHTA and FQGNSA. DNA for the CDR3: TGTGCCAGCAGCTTAGGGGGGACGCGCGAAGCTTTCTTT. It is translated as CASSLGGTREAFF.

For this clonotype: Possible read error: a much larger clone is one base away. The gene calls are TRBV6-5 and TRBJ1-5; a possible D gene is TRBD1 (5 bases). The germline CDR1 and CDR2 sequences are MNHEY and SVGAGI. This CDR3 contains 16 residues. The CDR3 loop is CASSYAQAGSSQPQHF. CDR3 DNA: TGTGCCAGCAGTTACGCCCAAGCAGGGAGCAGTCAGCCCCAGCATTTT.

The rearrangement uses TRBV5-1 and TRBJ1-1, with 7 bases that match TRBD1. The CDR3 length is 11 residues. V shed 4 bases and J 6 bases; nucleotides not matched to a gene: 0. CDR1 SGHRS and CDR2 YFSETQ come from the germline V gene. CDR3 loop: CASSGTAEAFF. DNA for the CDR3: TGCGCCAGCAGCGGGACAGCTGAAGCTTTCTTT.

The J gene is TRBJ2-2, the V gene TRBV6-5, with 11 bases matching TRBD1. CDR3 length: 19 amino acids. V lost 2 bases to trimming and J lost 2 bases; unmatched junction nucleotides: 10. Germline V lookup: CDR1 MNHEY, CDR2 SVGAGI. The CDR3 is CASSYRTGGAPGNTGELFF. In DNA form, the CDR3 reads TGTGCCAGCAGTTACCGGACAGGGGGCGCCCCGGGAAACACCGGGGAGCTGTTTTTT.

V is TRBV9 and J is TRBJ2-2; a possible D gene is TRBD2 (7 bases). V was cut by 7 bases and J by 4 bases, with 17 bases left in between. In germline, CDR1 is SGDLS, CDR2 YYNGEE. The CDR3 is 15 residues long. CDR3 bases: TGTGCCAGCCAAAACCGGGGGGCGGGCACCGGGGAGCTGTTTTTT. Translating gives CASQNRGAGTGELFF.

The table lists this clonotype with many counts. This sequence joins TRBV3-1 and TRBJ2-5; TRBD1 is a possible D gene (6 bases). The germline V and J ends were trimmed by 4 bases and 5 bases, with 14 bases remaining between them. The CDR3 contains 14 residues. Germline V gene data show CDR1 as LGHDT and CDR2 as YNNKEL (reference sequence). CDR3: CASSRPGEFETQYF. The CDR3 coding sequence is TGTGCCAGCAGCCGCCCAGGGGAGTTCGAGACCCAGTACTTC.

This clonotype was found many times. The CDR3 DNA is TGTGCCAGCAGCGGAGTAGCCTACAATGAGCAGTTCTTC. It yields the protein CASSGVAYNEQFF. V gene TRBV7-9 combines with J gene TRBJ2-1; D gene uncertain. V lost 5 bases to trimming and J lost 2 bases, with 7 bases between them. The CDR3 runs 13 residues. The germline V gene has CDR1 SEHNR and CDR2 FQNEAQ (reference sequence). The full variable domain, in which reference TRBV7-9 and TRBJ2-1 provide the parts outside the CDR3, is DTGVSQNPRHKITKRGQNVTFRCDPISEHNRLYWYRQTLGQGPEFLTYFQNEAQLEKSRLLSDRFSAERPKGSFSTLEIQRTEQGDSAMYLCASSGVAYNEQFFGPGTRLTVL.

Regarding this clonotype: A clone one base away is much larger, so this may be a read error. The chain couples TRBV3-1 to TRBJ1-2, with D unclear. Looked up from germline, CDR1 is LGHDT and CDR2 is YNNKEL (reference sequence). The CDR3 has 14 amino acids. V was trimmed by 0 bases and J by 4 bases, leaving 9 bases between them. The CDR3 DNA follows: TGTGCCAGCAGCCAAGATCAAGGGTGCTATGGCTACACCTTC. Protein sequence: CASSQDQGCYGYTF.

In this sample, this clonotype turned up many times. The V and J genes are TRBV7-9 and TRBJ2-7, with TRBD1 matching 12 bases. The germline V gene encodes CDR1 SEHNR and CDR2 FQNEAQ (reference sequence). The length of the CDR3 is 15 residues. V shed 5 bases and J 3 bases; nucleotides not matched to a gene: 5. The CDR3 protein is CASSPGTGGIYEQYF. The CDR3 DNA reads as TGTGCCAGCAGCCCAGGGACAGGGGGCATCTACGAGCAGTACTTC.

This clonotype was counted many times. The chain has TRBV28 and TRBJ1-2; 9 nucleotides align to TRBD1. V lost 5 bases and J lost 6; bases outside the gene matches: 4. The CDR3 contains 13 residues. CDR1 and CDR2 (germline): MDHEN, SYDVKM. CDR3 in amino acids: CASSRDRANGYTF. DNA of the CDR3: TGTGCCAGCAGTCGGGACAGGGCGAATGGCTACACCTTC.

This clonotype has more than one count but fewer than ten. The rearrangement uses TRBV7-3 and TRBJ1-1; D call uncertain. CDR3 size: 15 residues. Germline-derived CDR1 and CDR2 are SGHTA and FQGTGA. Trimming took 5 bases from V and 1 from J, leaving 14 bases between them. The CDR3 region is CASSARISPNTEAFF. The DNA of the CDR3 is TGTGCCAGCAGCGCCCGCATAAGCCCGAACACTGAAGCTTTCTTT.

This clonotype has a handful of counts. The chain combines TRBV11-2 with TRBJ2-7; D is unclear. This CDR3 has 13 amino acids. Per the germline V gene, CDR1 is SGHAT and CDR2 is FQNNGV. V was clipped by 6 bases and J by 7 bases, with 16 bases between them. CDR3 residues: CASSPPSYNEQYF. The CDR3 DNA follows: TGTGCCAGCAGTCCTCCTTCCTACAATGAGCAGTACTTC.

This clonotype was seen repeatedly, ten times or more. The chain combines TRBV28 with TRBJ1-6; D is unresolved. The CDR3 contains 15 residues. Germline assignment: CDR1 MDHEN and CDR2 SYDVKM. V lost 4 bases to trimming and J lost 3 bases, with 10 bases between them. The CDR3 region has the DNA TGTGCCAGCAGTTCACACCAGTACTATAATTCACCCCTCCACTTT. This encodes CASSSHQYYNSPLHF.

This clonotype was observed at least ten times. This chain links TRBV29-1 with TRBJ1-2, with D possibly being TRBD1 (5 bases). There are 11 residues in the CDR3. Germline loops: CDR1 SQVTM, CDR2 ANQGSEA. Trimming cost V 7 bases and J 8 bases, with 14 bases left between them. The CDR3 sequence is CSAMGVEGYTF. The CDR3 region has the DNA TGCAGCGCTATGGGGGTAGAGGGCTACACCTTC.

This clonotype appeared a few times. V usage is TRBV28 and J usage is TRBJ1-2, with a tentative D call TRBD1 (5 bases). The CDR3 contains 13 residues. Deletions cut 2 bases from V and 8 bases from J, with 12 bases between. The germline gives CDR1 MDHEN, CDR2 SYDVKM. In DNA form, the CDR3 reads TGTGCCAGCAGTTTAGTGGCAGGGATAGGCTACACCTTC. This gives the protein CASSLVAGIGYTF.

This clonotype came up a few times. The rearrangement joins TRBV3-1 to TRBJ1-2; D is perhaps TRBD1 (5 bases). Germline CDR1 and CDR2: LGHDT and YNNKEL (reference sequence). There are 13 residues in the CDR3. V was cut by 6 bases and J by 6 bases, with 14 bases left in between. CDR3 bases: TGTGCCAGCAGTTACCAAGGGGTAGATGGCTACACCTTC. Its translation: CASSYQGVDGYTF.

This clonotype has a count of ten or more. CDR3: CASSLFGKARDTDTQYF. In DNA, the CDR3 is TGTGCCAGCAGTTTATTTGGGAAAGCGCGAGACACAGATACGCAGTATTTT. This chain uses TRBV28 with TRBJ2-3, with D unresolved. CDR1 is MDHEN and CDR2 is SYDVKM in the germline V gene. The CDR3 contains 17 residues. V lost 1 base and J 2 bases, leaving 16 bases between the germline ends.

This clonotype has a count of ten or more. The chain uses TRBV5-1 and TRBJ2-5; D may match TRBD1 or TRBD2 (5 bases each). The germline V gene has CDR1 SGHRS and CDR2 YFSETQ. The CDR3 sequence is 14 residues long. Trimming took off 4 bases at V and 5 bases at J, with 15 bases between the two ends. CDR3 nucleotide sequence: TGCGCCAGCAGCGTATCTGGGACCCTGGAGACCCAGTACTTC. Its protein is CASSVSGTLETQYF.